Below, 21 T cell receptor beta chains from the same sample are listed, as sequenced in a study of CD8 T cells in Susac syndrome. RNA was extracted with the RNeasy kit, and a quantity of roughly 0.45 to 1 ug was reverse transcribed using random hexamers. TCRdb used MiXCR to reprocess the immunoSEQ multiplex PCR reads, holding one entry per CDR3 protein. The sample holds 150,000 to 200,000 distinct CDR3 sequences; 80% to 95% are singletons and the top ten take approximately 0.14%. Source material: CD4+ T cells from PBMCs. Receptors originate from a human donor in good health.

The V gene is TRBV9, the J gene TRBJ1-2; TRBD1 agrees at 7 bases. The ends lost 5 bases at V and 5 bases at J; junction bases unmatched: 9. Germline loops: CDR1 SGDLS, CDR2 YYNGEE. The CDR3 is made up of 14 amino acids. The CDR3 region is CASSTGERGYGYTF. The CDR3 DNA sequence: TGTGCCAGCAGTACAGGGGAGAGGGGTTATGGCTACACCTTC.

V gene TRBV19 combines with J gene TRBJ2-1; 12 positions match TRBD2. CDR1 and CDR2 from the germline V gene are LNHDA and SQIVND (reference sequence). J was trimmed by 7 bases and V by 6 bases; bases with no gene match: 10. The CDR3 covers 16 residues. The CDR3 DNA reads as TGTGCCAGTAGGAGGTGGACTAGCGGGGCTGGGAATGAGCAGTTCTTC. Its translation is CASRRWTSGAGNEQFF. The complete variable domain, with remaining parts taken from reference TRBV19 and TRBJ2-1, reads DGGITQSPKYLFRKEGQNVTLSCEQNLNHDAMYWYRQDPGQGLRLIYYSQIVNDFQKGDIAEGYSVSREKKESFPLTVTSAQKNPTAFYLCASRRWTSGAGNEQFFGPGTRLTVL.

The genes are TRBV12-3 or TRBV12-4 and TRBJ2-7, with TRBD2 as a possible D gene (7 bases). Trimming shortened V by 3 bases and J by 7 bases, and 22 bases separated the two germline ends. The CDR3 extends over 16 amino acids. In DNA, the CDR3 is TGTGCCAGCAGTTTCCTGGCGGGGGCGCGCGGGGCGGAGCAGTACTTC. It specifies CASSFLAGARGAEQYF.

The chain carries TRBV18 and TRBJ1-1; no reliable D call. CDR1 is KGHSH and CDR2 is LQKENI in the germline V gene. This CDR3 spans 14 amino acids. V was trimmed by 0 bases and J by 1 base, leaving 6 bases between them. The CDR3 spells CASSPPNRNTEAFF. DNA for the CDR3: TGTGCCAGCTCACCACCGAATCGGAACACTGAAGCTTTCTTT.

V is TRBV7-2 and J is TRBJ2-3; 7 bases map to TRBD1. Germline trimming cut 5 bases from V and 0 bases from J; bases unmatched to any gene: 2. The CDR3 is 14 residues long. Germline V gene sequence: CDR1 SGHTA, CDR2 FQGNSA. The CDR3 here is CASSRDSSTDTQYF. The CDR3 region has the DNA TGTGCCAGCAGCCGGGACAGTAGCACAGATACGCAGTATTTT.

The genes are TRBV6-4 and TRBJ1-6; weak D call: TRBD1 (6 bases). Germline CDR1 and CDR2: MRHNA and SNTAGT. CDR3 size: 15 residues. V was trimmed by 3 bases and J by 9 bases, leaving 15 bases between them. As DNA, the CDR3 is TGTGCCAGCAGTGAATTGGGGACACCCGGTTCACCCCTCCACTTT. Protein sequence: CASSELGTPGSPLHF.

The chain uses TRBV27 and TRBJ1-1; D remains ambiguous. Germline CDR1 is MNHEY and CDR2 is SMNVEV (reference sequence). The length of the CDR3 is 14 residues. The V end lost 2 bases, the J end lost 5 bases, and 12 bases lay between the germline ends. The CDR3 is CASSLRHLGTEAFF. CDR3 sequence (DNA): TGTGCCAGCAGTTTACGACACCTTGGGACTGAAGCTTTCTTT.

The CDR3, as DNA: TGCAGTGCTAGAGTGACGGGACAGGGACTCTACGAGCAGTACTTC. This codes for CSARVTGQGLYEQYF. This chain joins TRBV20-1 and TRBJ2-7; 9 nucleotides match TRBD1. The germline gives CDR1 DFQATT, CDR2 SNEGSKA (reference sequence). V shed 1 base, J shed 3 bases, and the junction held 7 bases outside the gene matches. CDR3 size: 15 residues.

This clonotype occurred once. The chain is built from TRBV29-1 and TRBJ1-2, with 10 bases lining up with TRBD1. The CDR3 spans 12 residues. The V gene's germline CDR1 is SQVTM and CDR2 ANQGSEA. Unmatched junction bases numbered 6, after V lost 6 bases and J lost 8 bases. This chain's CDR3 is CSVDGQGDGYTF. The CDR3, as DNA: TGCAGCGTCGACGGACAGGGGGACGGCTACACCTTC.

The chain employs TRBV23-1 and TRBJ2-1, with 8 positions matching TRBD1. TRBV23-1 is placed among ORFs of uncertain function. There are 15 residues in the CDR3. With V trimmed by 2 bases and J by 9 bases, 9 bases remained unmatched. CDR3 protein: CASSQPWTGSGEQFF. CDR3 DNA sequence: TGCGCCAGCAGTCAACCATGGACAGGGTCGGGTGAGCAGTTCTTC.

This chain joins TRBV18 and TRBJ1-5, with D possibly being TRBD1 (6 bases). Germline V lookup: CDR1 KGHSH, CDR2 LQKENI. V was cut by 4 bases and J by 6 bases, with 13 bases left in between. This CDR3 region has 14 residues. CDR3 in DNA: TGTGCCAGCTCACAATCCAGGGGAAGTCAGCCCCAGCATTTT. Translation gives CASSQSRGSQPQHF.

V usage is TRBV29-1 and J usage is TRBJ1-2; D is perhaps TRBD1 (6 bases). This CDR3 has 14 residues. Germline CDR1 SQVTM, CDR2 ANQGSEA. V lost 5 bases and J 0 bases, leaving 13 bases between the germline ends. The CDR3 DNA follows: TGCAGCGTTCTGGGGGCCAGAGCTAACTATGGCTACACCTTC. It yields the protein CSVLGARANYGYTF.

V is TRBV20-1 and J is TRBJ2-1; D is possibly TRBD1 or TRBD2 (5 bases each). The CDR3 covers 15 residues. The ends were cut back, 7 bases at V and 0 bases at J, with 16 bases in the middle. The germline V gene encodes CDR1 DFQATT and CDR2 SNEGSKA (reference sequence). Written as DNA, the CDR3 is TGCAGTGTCGAGGGGACGGCCAGCTCCTACAATGAGCAGTTCTTC. It specifies CSVEGTASSYNEQFF.

The gene calls are TRBV7-8 and TRBJ1-2; 7 bases match TRBD1. J was trimmed by 5 bases and V by 5 bases; bases with no gene match: 11. Germline V lookup: CDR1 SGHVS, CDR2 FQNEAQ. The CDR3 contains 15 residues. CDR3 amino acids: CASSTRTGRVYGYTF. The CDR3 DNA is TGTGCCAGCAGCACGCGGACAGGACGAGTGTATGGCTACACCTTC. Supplemented by reference TRBV7-8 and TRBJ1-2, the full variable domain reads GAGVSQSPRYKVAKRGQDVALRCDPISGHVSLFWYQQALGQGPEFLTYFQNEAQLDKSGLPSDRFFAERPEGSVSTLKIQRTQQEDSAVYLCASSTRTGRVYGYTFGSGTRLTVV.

Comments on this clonotype: The junction differs from germline at one of its ends, possibly a read error. The V call is TRBV6-1, the J call TRBJ2-1; D is ambiguous. This CDR3 has 17 residues. In germline, CDR1 is MNHNS, CDR2 SASEGT. In DNA, the CDR3 is TGTGCCAGCAGAGAAGTTACGTCGGCTAACCGAAACAATGAGCAGTTCTTC. Its translation: CASREVTSANRNNEQFF.

V and J are TRBV7-2 and TRBJ1-5, with D hard to call. With 2 bases removed from V and 5 bases from J, the gap between germline ends came to 10 bases. There are 14 residues in the CDR3. Germline assignment: CDR1 SGHTA and CDR2 FQGNSA. CDR3 amino acids: CASSLLVIDQPQHF. The CDR3 nucleotides read TGTGCCAGCAGCTTACTAGTGATAGATCAGCCCCAGCATTTT.

The genes are TRBV30 and TRBJ1-2; D call uncertain. Trimming took off 2 bases at V and 8 bases at J, with 18 bases between the two ends. Germline loops: CDR1 GTSNPN, CDR2 SVGIG (reference sequence). The CDR3 covers 14 residues. CDR3 in DNA: TGTGCCTGGAGTCCCCTACGTCCCGTTGGGGGCTACACCTTC. This sequence encodes CAWSPLRPVGGYTF.

The chain combines TRBV6-2 or TRBV6-3 with TRBJ1-4; the match to TRBD1 covers 9 bases. The germline CDR1 and CDR2 sequences are MNHEY and SVGEGT. V lost 2 bases, J lost 8 bases, and 6 bases stayed unmatched. The CDR3 is 15 residues long. In DNA, the CDR3 is TGTGCCAGCAGTTACCGAAGGGACAGGGAAGAAAAACTGTTTTTT. Translating it yields CASSYRRDREEKLFF.

J is TRBJ1-2 and V is TRBV12-2; the table assigns TRBD1, which was not confirmed against the DNA. TRBV12-2 is recorded as a pseudogene. The CDR3 contains 15 residues. CDR3 sequence: CASRPLIGDGYGYTF. The CDR3 coding sequence is TGTGCAAGTCGCCCCCTCATCGGGGATGGCTATGGCTACACCTTC.

This rearrangement joins TRBV7-8 to TRBJ2-5; D is unclear. CDR1 is SGHVS and CDR2 is FQNEAQ in the germline V gene. CDR3 size: 12 residues. Trimming removed 4 bases at V and 4 bases at J, with 7 bases between. CDR3: CASSSPTETQYF. The CDR3 nucleotides are TGTGCCAGCAGCTCCCCCACAGAGACCCAGTACTTC.

The rearrangement links TRBV29-1 to TRBJ2-4; no clear D gene. The CDR3 sequence is 13 residues long. CDR1 and CDR2 (germline): SQVTM, ANQGSEA. The V end lost 7 bases, the J end lost 0 bases, and 10 bases lay between the germline ends. CDR3 DNA: TGCAGCGCTGCTTCTTTAGCCAAAAACATTCAGTACTTC. Protein sequence: CSAASLAKNIQYF.